This T cell receptor (beta chain) came from a study of blood T cell repertoires in COVID-19. Overall study: Sites across the United States, Italy and Spain contributed samples from acute and convalescent COVID-19.

Trimming cost V 7 bases and J 8 bases, with 7 bases left between them. CDR1 SGHKS and CDR2 YYEKEE come from the germline V gene (reference sequence). This CDR3 is 10 amino acids long. Study processing details: Quantification of nucleated cells was approximated via reference gene primer amplification. Measured with immunoSEQ multiplex PCR; TCRdb has only the in-frame clones, and not every one. V, J and clone size reflect that table, while D and trimming were determined from the DNA. The sample has roughly 140,000 clones; around 81% are singletons. The rearrangement joins TRBV5-5 to TRBJ2-1; tentatively, D is TRBD2 (6 bases). Sequenced material: peripheral blood. The sequence was obtained from a woman aged 45-65 years with acute or convalescent COVID-19. The CDR3 sequence: CASGGYEQFF. The CDR3, as DNA: TGTGCCAGCGGAGGGTATGAGCAGTTCTTC.